The next 29 T cell receptor beta chains were all read from a single sample in a study of T cell responses to AZD1222 COVID-19 vaccine. Sequenced by immunoSEQ multiplex PCR; TCRdb stores in-frame clones only, minus some. The sample lists about 200,000 clones; 92% were seen once. Sequenced here: peripheral blood, sampled on day 0 of AZD1222 vaccination. The origin of the receptors is an adult in good health.

The V and J genes are TRBV5-1 and TRBJ1-1; maybe TRBD1 (5 bases). Trimming pared 6 bases from V and 0 bases from J, leaving 9 bases between. The CDR3 consists of 13 residues. The germline V gene encodes CDR1 SGHRS and CDR2 YFSETQ. CDR3 bases: TGCGCCAGCACCTGGGGGGTGAACACTGAAGCTTTCTTT. Translation gives CASTWGVNTEAFF. Full variable domain (missing parts from reference TRBV5-1 and TRBJ1-1): KAGVTQTPRYLIKTRGQQVTLSCSPISGHRSVSWYQQTPGQGLQFLFEYFSETQRNKGNFPGRFSGRQFSNSRSEMNVSTLELGDSALYLCASTWGVNTEAFFGQGTRLTVV.

The chain employs TRBV7-2 and TRBJ2-2; 7 nucleotides agree with TRBD1. CDR3 length: 15 residues. CDR1 and CDR2 (germline): SGHTA, FQGNSA. V lost 4 bases and J lost 2; bases outside the gene matches: 4. Written as DNA, the CDR3 is TGTGCCAGCAGCTCTAGACAGGGAAACACCGGGGAGCTGTTTTTT. Its protein is CASSSRQGNTGELFF.

The chain combines TRBV5-6 with TRBJ2-7; TRBD2 might be the D (6 bases). Germline V gene sequence: CDR1 SGHDT, CDR2 YYEEEE. Trimming stripped 4 bases from V and 5 bases from J, with 16 bases between. The CDR3 is made up of 14 amino acids. CDR3 bases: TGTGCCAGCAGCCGGCGGGACGGAAGCGACGAGCAGTACTTC. Protein sequence: CASSRRDGSDEQYF.

CDR3 sequence (DNA): TGTGCCAGCAGCTCAGGGGGAAGGATTGGGGACTATGGCTACACCTTC. Translated, it gives CASSSGGRIGDYGYTF. The chain joins TRBV7-9 to TRBJ1-2; 7 positions match TRBD1. The CDR3 is made up of 16 amino acids. After removal of 4 bases from V and 3 bases from J, the junction contained 11 bases not matched to a gene. Germline CDR1 is SEHNR and CDR2 is FQNEAQ (reference sequence).

V gene TRBV7-2 combines with J gene TRBJ2-1, with TRBD1 identical over 8 bases. The CDR3 has 15 amino acids. From germline, CDR1 is SGHTA and CDR2 FQGNSA. The V segment lost 4 bases and the J segment 4 bases; nucleotides outside the gene matches: 6. CDR3 amino acids: CASSWGDRRYNEQFF. Here the CDR3 DNA reads TGTGCCAGCAGCTGGGGGGACAGGAGATACAATGAGCAGTTCTTC. The entire variable domain, with the rest obtained from reference TRBV7-2 and TRBJ2-1, is as follows: GAGVSQSPSNKVTEKGKDVELRCDPISGHTALYWYRQSLGQGLEFLIYFQGNSAPDKSGLPSDRFSAERTGGSVSTLTIQRTQQEDSAVYLCASSWGDRRYNEQFFGPGTRLTVL.

This CDR3 reads CALTLLVGLAGTDTQYF. The CDR3 DNA reads TGTGCCCTAACTCTATTGGTGGGGTTGGCGGGCACAGATACGCAGTATTTT. The chain employs TRBV30 and TRBJ2-3; D remains unclear. The CDR3 contains 17 residues. CDR1 is GTSNPN and CDR2 is SVGIG in the germline V gene (reference sequence). Deletions cut 8 bases from V and 1 base from J, with 25 bases between. Full variable domain (remainder filled in from reference TRBV30 and TRBJ2-3): SQTIHQWPATLVQPVGSPLSLECTVEGTSNPNLYWYRQAAGRGLQLLFYSVGIGQISSEVPQNLSASRPQDRQFILSSKKLLLSDSGFYLCALTLLVGLAGTDTQYFGPGTRLTVL.

J is TRBJ1-5 and V is TRBV6-5; 8 nucleotides agree with TRBD1. Germline CDR1 reads MNHEY; CDR2 reads SVGAGI. V trimming: 10 bases; J trimming: 7 bases; junction bases outside the gene matches: 9. The CDR3 length is 13 residues. CDR3 in amino acids: CATTGGPAQPQHF. The CDR3 DNA follows: TGTGCCACCACAGGGGGACCCGCGCAGCCCCAGCATTTT.

Regarding this clone: This CDR3 is also generated by other DNA sequences in the sample. The V gene is TRBV7-2, the J gene TRBJ1-2; D is undetermined. The germline CDR1 and CDR2 sequences are SGHTA and FQGNSA. Trimming removed 5 bases at V and 1 base at J, with 2 bases between. This CDR3 has 11 residues. The DNA for the CDR3 is TGTGCCAGCAGCCTTAACTATGGCTACACCTTC. Translating it yields CASSLNYGYTF. Looking up the rest from reference TRBV7-2 and TRBJ1-2 gives the full variable domain: GAGVSQSPSNKVTEKGKDVELRCDPISGHTALYWYRQSLGQGLEFLIYFQGNSAPDKSGLPSDRFSAERTGGSVSTLTIQRTQQEDSAVYLCASSLNYGYTFGSGTRLTVV.

This clone was seen just once. The chain recombines TRBV5-1 with TRBJ1-2; D perhaps matches TRBD1 (6 bases). V dropped 7 bases and J dropped 5 bases, with 18 bases sitting between them. The CDR3 sequence is 14 residues long. Germline-derived CDR1 and CDR2 are SGHRS and YFSETQ. The CDR3 coding sequence is TGCGCCAGCCAGTCGGACAGCAATCTATATGGCTACACCTTC. Translating it yields CASQSDSNLYGYTF.

The gene calls are TRBV11-2 and TRBJ1-2; a possible D gene is TRBD1 (6 bases). This CDR3 region has 14 residues. The V end lost 5 bases, the J end lost 8 bases, and 18 bases lay between the germline ends. Germline values: CDR1 SGHAT, CDR2 FQNNGV. The CDR3, as DNA: TGTGCCAGCAGCATTCTTAGGGGGGGCGAGGGCTACACCTTC. Its translation: CASSILRGGEGYTF.

About this clone: The same CDR3 is also encoded by other DNA sequences in this sample. The chain employs TRBV6-1 and TRBJ1-5, with D unclear. CDR1 is MNHNS and CDR2 is SASEGT in the germline V gene. This CDR3 spans 13 amino acids. Between the trimmed V and J ends, which lost 3 bases and 3 bases, there was a span of 6 bases. The CDR3 sequence is CASSDRINQPQHF. CDR3 bases: TGTGCCAGCAGTGACAGGATCAATCAGCCCCAGCATTTT.

The rearrangement joins TRBV24-1 to TRBJ1-2, with D perhaps TRBD1 (5 bases). V was trimmed by 4 bases and J by 4 bases, leaving 12 bases between them. The CDR3 contains 14 residues. Germline values: CDR1 KGHDR, CDR2 SFDVKD. The CDR3 nucleotides are TGTGCCACCAGTGAAGGCAGGGTTGGCTATGGCTACACCTTC. This encodes CATSEGRVGYGYTF.

This CDR3 is CASTAVPGVSNQPQHF. CDR3 bases: TGTGCCAGTACCGCTGTCCCAGGGGTTAGCAATCAGCCCCAGCATTTT. The V and J genes are TRBV19 and TRBJ1-5, with TRBD1 as a possible D gene (6 bases). Germline assignment: CDR1 LNHDA and CDR2 SQIVND (reference sequence). The CDR3 has 16 residues. The germline V and J ends were trimmed by 7 bases and 0 bases, with 16 bases remaining between them.

The chain joins TRBV4-2 to TRBJ2-2; 8 bases line up with TRBD2. Unmatched junction bases numbered 12, after V lost 6 bases and J lost 3 bases. The germline CDR1 and CDR2 sequences are LGHNA and YNFKEQ. This CDR3 region has 17 residues. The CDR3 is CASRPDGSGGHTGELFF. In DNA form, the CDR3 reads TGTGCCAGCAGACCCGACGGCAGCGGGGGACACACCGGGGAGCTGTTTTTT.

The chain uses TRBV4-1 and TRBJ1-6; D is unresolved. CDR3 size: 15 residues. V shed 4 bases and J shed 6 bases, with 13 bases lying between them. Germline V CDR1 and CDR2: MGHRA, YSYEKL. This chain's CDR3 is CASSPIQQFNSPLHF. CDR3 nucleotides: TGCGCCAGCAGCCCGATCCAACAGTTTAATTCACCCCTCCACTTT.

The rearrangement links TRBV9 to TRBJ2-5; 7 positions match TRBD2. This CDR3 contains 16 residues. CDR1 is SGDLS and CDR2 is YYNGEE in the germline V gene. The V gene end was trimmed by 0 bases and the J gene end by 1 base; junction bases not matched to a gene: 6. Written as DNA, the CDR3 is TGTGCCAGCAGCGTAGTAGGCGGGGGAGTCCAAGAGACCCAGTACTTC. Protein: CASSVVGGGVQETQYF.

The genes are TRBV4-3 and TRBJ2-5, with D perhaps TRBD1 or TRBD2 (5 bases each). Germline-derived CDR1 and CDR2 are LGHNA and YSLEER. This CDR3 comprises 15 residues. Trimming shortened V by 4 bases and J by 4 bases, and 16 bases separated the two germline ends. The CDR3 is CASSLGTHPTETQYF. The CDR3, as DNA: TGCGCCAGCAGCCTGGGGACCCACCCCACAGAGACCCAGTACTTC.

This sequence joins TRBV6-1 and TRBJ2-5, with D perhaps matching TRBD2 (5 bases). Trimming removed 4 bases from V and 2 bases from J, with 17 bases in between. CDR1 is MNHNS and CDR2 is SASEGT in the germline V gene. This CDR3 contains 16 residues. The CDR3 region has the DNA TGTGCCAGCAGTGCCTCCCCCCTCGGGATGCAAGAGACCCAGTACTTC. Its protein is CASSASPLGMQETQYF.

The gene calls are TRBV9 and TRBJ1-1; TRBD1 matches 7 bases. The V gene end was trimmed by 3 bases and the J gene end by 4 bases; junction bases not matched to a gene: 9. The CDR3 length is 15 residues. Germline V gene lookup returns CDR1 SGDLS and CDR2 YYNGEE. The CDR3 DNA follows: TGTGCCAGCAGCGCCGGGACAGCTGGTCGCACTGAAGCTTTCTTT. It is translated as CASSAGTAGRTEAFF.

The V call is TRBV19, the J call TRBJ1-1; TRBD1 might be the D (5 bases). This CDR3 has 14 residues. Germline CDR1 reads LNHDA; CDR2 reads SQIVND (reference sequence). Between the trimmed V and J ends, which lost 5 bases and 0 bases, there was a span of 10 bases. This CDR3 reads CASSPGLLNTEAFF. CDR3 nucleotides: TGTGCCAGTAGTCCGGGACTCCTGAACACTGAAGCTTTCTTT.

The chain couples TRBV6-5 to TRBJ1-2; possibly TRBD1 for D (5 bases). The V gene's germline CDR1 is MNHEY and CDR2 SVGAGI. V lost 0 bases and J lost 6, with 11 bases in between. The CDR3 length is 14 residues. The DNA of the CDR3 is TGTGCCAGCAGTTACTCCGGGCTAGGGGATGGCTACACCTTC. Amino acids: CASSYSGLGDGYTF.

This clone appeared once. This sequence joins TRBV20-1 and TRBJ1-3; TRBD1 is a possible D gene (5 bases). The CDR3 extends over 11 amino acids. The germline V gene encodes CDR1 DFQATT and CDR2 SNEGSKA (reference sequence). This chain's CDR3 is CAGGGGNTIYF. The DNA of the CDR3 is TGCGCCGGTGGCGGGGGGAACACCATATATTTT.

This chain connects TRBV4-3 to TRBJ1-5, with TRBD1 as a possible D gene (5 bases). Germline V CDR1 and CDR2: LGHNA, YSLEER. Trimming shortened V by 1 base and J by 7 bases, and 20 bases separated the two germline ends. The CDR3 has 17 amino acids. Written as DNA, the CDR3 is TGCGCCAGCAGCCAAGCGCCCGTTGGGCAGGGCGGCCAGCCCCAGCATTTT. Translated, it gives CASSQAPVGQGGQPQHF.

Here the CDR3 DNA reads TGTGCCAGCAGCCTGGGACTAGCGGGAAGGCCGGTAGAGACCCAGTACTTC. Residues: CASSLGLAGRPVETQYF. The rearrangement uses TRBV9 and TRBJ2-5, with 13 bases fitting TRBD2. Trimming at V came to 4 bases and at J to 4 bases, leaving 10 bases not matched to a gene. The CDR3 sequence is 17 residues long. Germline V CDR1 and CDR2: SGDLS, YYNGEE.

Here the CDR3 reads CASSPPTGRENTIYF. CDR3 in DNA: TGTGCCAGCTCACCCCCGACAGGGAGGGAAAACACCATATATTTT. The chain carries TRBV18 and TRBJ1-3, with 7 bases aligning to TRBD1. The CDR3 is made up of 15 amino acids. CDR1 KGHSH and CDR2 LQKENI come from the germline V gene. V was clipped by 3 bases and J by 6 bases; unmatched bases: 8.

Only one count was recorded for this clone. The gene calls are TRBV6-6 and TRBJ1-5; D is uncertain. V lost 7 bases and J 7 bases, leaving 14 bases between the germline ends. The germline V gene has CDR1 MNHNY and CDR2 SVGAGI (reference sequence). The CDR3 length is 13 residues. The CDR3: CASTDDPAQPQHF. CDR3 sequence (DNA): TGTGCCAGCACCGACGACCCTGCGCAGCCCCAGCATTTT.

This clone was counted a single time. The V gene is TRBV5-1, the J gene TRBJ2-7, with 7 bases fitting TRBD2. The CDR3 runs to 12 residues. The V gene end was trimmed by 7 bases and the J gene end by 2 bases; junction bases not matched to a gene: 3. The germline V gene has CDR1 SGHRS and CDR2 YFSETQ. The chain's CDR3 is CASRGVTYEQYF. The CDR3 bases are TGCGCCAGCCGGGGGGTTACCTACGAGCAGTACTTC.

The chain is built from TRBV7-2 and TRBJ1-3; D is unclear. Between the trimmed V and J ends, which lost 2 bases and 4 bases, there was a span of 9 bases. Germline assignment: CDR1 SGHTA and CDR2 FQGNSA. This CDR3 is 14 amino acids long. Written as DNA, the CDR3 is TGTGCCAGCAGCTTAAGGTCAGAGGGAAACACCATATATTTT. Translation: CASSLRSEGNTIYF.

The genes are TRBV5-4 and TRBJ2-7, with a possible D match to TRBD2 (5 bases). CDR1 and CDR2 from the germline V gene are SGHNT and YYREEE (reference sequence). There are 15 residues in the CDR3. V lost 5 bases and J 2 bases, leaving 17 bases between the germline ends. The CDR3 DNA follows: TGTGCCAGCAGTCAGGCGGACTCACGGCCCTACGAGCAGTACTTC. It is translated as CASSQADSRPYEQYF.